A selection of T cell receptor beta chains follows, all from one sample in a study of cytomegalovirus exposure and HLA in healthy donors. Profiled with immunoSEQ multiplex PCR; TCRdb holds only in-frame clones, not every one. The sample has 100,000 to 150,000 clones, 74% seen once. Sequencing input: PBMCs. The receptors stem from a man in his forties or fifties in good health and CMV-seropositive. CDR3s leave out the opening cysteine and the closing phenylalanine or tryptophan. A D gene is named only where the DNA matches it firmly. Size tells how often a clone was seen (once, few, many) or the class of an expanded clone, and some rows leave it out.

v_call clone_size d_call cdr3_length cdr3_aa
TRBV28 - TRBD2 10 ASSSGRNEQY
TRBV19 - TRBD2 12 AGGLAGVLDTQY
TRBV15 - TRBD1 12 ATSRDLGQGKAF
TRBV20-1 - - 8 SALRNEQY
TRBV19 - TRBD1 13 ASTLSTGKGETQY
TRBV6-1 - - 11 ASSRVKTGELF
TRBV7-2 - TRBD1 15 ASSSYRDRGLSYEQY
TRBV28 - - 12 ATYTRGAYNEQF
TRBV9 - TRBD2 11 ASSPWGGYEQY
TRBV18 - TRBD1 12 ASSLDAGGREQY
TRBV30 - TRBD2 14 AWSVRSSGASYEQY
TRBV6-6 - TRBD1 12 ASSYVAGGEKLF
TRBV4-1 - TRBD1 17 ASSQDQGANTGGAYGYT
TRBV6-1 - TRBD1 11 ASSEARGQTIY
TRBV2 - TRBD2 12 ASRGGSVYNEQF
TRBV6-5 - - 11 ASRIGSSYEQY
TRBV4-1 - TRBD2 13 ASSQELAGVYEQF
TRBV7-7 - TRBD1 12 ASSSGQGVGELF
TRBV25-1 - TRBD1 13 ASSGRTGGSYGYT
TRBV7-7 medium-sized - 12 ASSPDRTGGELF
TRBV28 few TRBD1 11 ASEGQMNTEAF
TRBV19 - - 12 ASSMGRESGELF
TRBV19 - TRBD1 14 ASSIFPGRGKDTQY
TRBV5-1 once TRBD1 13 ASSLTGVTGTEAF
TRBV4-3 - - 10 ASSQVSGKLF
TRBV7-6 - TRBD1 13 ASSTTGVDTGELF
TRBV19 - TRBD2 12 ASMTSGDSYEQY
TRBV4-2 few TRBD2 12 ASSQSGLDNEQF
TRBV19 few - 11 ASSIRENEKLF
TRBV28 once - 12 ASSLPGENTEAF
TRBV5-4 - - 15 ASRRGGRTGPTGELF
TRBV7-2 few TRBD2 14 ASSPRLAGGQETQY
TRBV10-3 - TRBD2 14 AISESRTSPPYEQF
TRBV19 - - 9 ASSIVDGYT
TRBV6-5 once TRBD2 13 ASSGMASGQETQY
TRBV7-2 - TRBD2 13 ASSPASGRAGEQY
TRBV6-1 once - 10 ASRRLLNTIY
TRBV9 - - 14 ASSVDRTSLTDTQY